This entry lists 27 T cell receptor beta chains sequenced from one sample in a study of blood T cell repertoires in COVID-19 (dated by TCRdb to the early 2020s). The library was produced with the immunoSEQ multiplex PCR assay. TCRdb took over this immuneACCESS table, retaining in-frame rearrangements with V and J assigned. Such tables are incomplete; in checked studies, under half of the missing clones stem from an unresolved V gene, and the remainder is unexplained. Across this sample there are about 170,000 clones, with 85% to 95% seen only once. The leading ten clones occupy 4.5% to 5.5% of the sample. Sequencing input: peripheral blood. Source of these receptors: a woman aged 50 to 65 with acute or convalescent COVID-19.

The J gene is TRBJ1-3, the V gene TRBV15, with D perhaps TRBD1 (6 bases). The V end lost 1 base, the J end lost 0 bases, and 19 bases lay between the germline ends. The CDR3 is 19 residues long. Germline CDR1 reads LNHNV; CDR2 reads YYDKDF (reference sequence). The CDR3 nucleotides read TGTGCCACCAGCAGAGCGACCCGAGGCGGACAGCGCTCTGGAAACACCATATATTTT. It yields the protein CATSRATRGGQRSGNTIYF. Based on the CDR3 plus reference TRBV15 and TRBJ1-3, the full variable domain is DAMVIQNPRYQVTQFGKPVTLSCSQTLNHNVMYWYQQKSSQAPKLLFHYYDKDFNNEADTPDNFQSRRPNTSFCFLDIRSPGLGDTAMYLCATSRATRGGQRSGNTIYFGEGSWLTVV.

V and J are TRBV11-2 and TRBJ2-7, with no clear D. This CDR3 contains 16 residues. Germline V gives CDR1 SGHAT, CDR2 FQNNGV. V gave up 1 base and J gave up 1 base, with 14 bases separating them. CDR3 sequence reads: CASSLVVSSASYEQYF. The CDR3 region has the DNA TGTGCCAGCAGCTTAGTTGTGTCGTCAGCGTCCTACGAGCAGTACTTC.

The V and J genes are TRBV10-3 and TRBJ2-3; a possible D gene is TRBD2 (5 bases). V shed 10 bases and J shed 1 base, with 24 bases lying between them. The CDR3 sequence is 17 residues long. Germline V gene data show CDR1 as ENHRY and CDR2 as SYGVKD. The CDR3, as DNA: TGTGCCAGTAGGGAGAACTCTAGAATTGGCGGCACAGATACGCAGTATTTT. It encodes CASRENSRIGGTDTQYF.

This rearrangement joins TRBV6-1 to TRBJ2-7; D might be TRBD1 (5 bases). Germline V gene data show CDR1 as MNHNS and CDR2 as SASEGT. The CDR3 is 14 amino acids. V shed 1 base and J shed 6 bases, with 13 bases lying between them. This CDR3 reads CASSEGRAMSEQYF. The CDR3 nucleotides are TGTGCCAGCAGTGAAGGCAGGGCAATGAGCGAGCAGTACTTC.

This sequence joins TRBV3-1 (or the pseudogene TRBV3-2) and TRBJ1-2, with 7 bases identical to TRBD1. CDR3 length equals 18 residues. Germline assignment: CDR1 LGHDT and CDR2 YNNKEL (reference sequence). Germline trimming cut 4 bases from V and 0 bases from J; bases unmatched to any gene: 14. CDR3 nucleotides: TGTGCCAGCAGCCCTCGTACGACAGGGCGAAAAGCTAACTATGGCTACACCTTC. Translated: CASSPRTTGRKANYGYTF.

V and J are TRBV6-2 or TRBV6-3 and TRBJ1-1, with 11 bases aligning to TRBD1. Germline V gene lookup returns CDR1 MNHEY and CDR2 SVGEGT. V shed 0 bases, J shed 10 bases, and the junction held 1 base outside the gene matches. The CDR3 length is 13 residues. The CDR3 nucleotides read TGTGCCAGCAGTTACTCGGGACAGGGGGGAGCTTTCTTT. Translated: CASSYSGQGGAFF.

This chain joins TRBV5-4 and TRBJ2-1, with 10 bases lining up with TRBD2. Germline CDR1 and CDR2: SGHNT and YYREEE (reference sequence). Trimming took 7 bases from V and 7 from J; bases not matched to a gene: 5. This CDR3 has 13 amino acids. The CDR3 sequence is CASALAGPNEQFF. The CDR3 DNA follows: TGTGCCAGCGCACTAGCGGGGCCGAATGAGCAGTTCTTC. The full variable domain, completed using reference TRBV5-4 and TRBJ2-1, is ETGVTQSPTHLIKTRGQQVTLRCSSQSGHNTVSWYQQALGQGPQFIFQYYREEENGRGNFPPRFSGLQFPNYSSELNVNALELDDSALYLCASALAGPNEQFFGPGTRLTVL.

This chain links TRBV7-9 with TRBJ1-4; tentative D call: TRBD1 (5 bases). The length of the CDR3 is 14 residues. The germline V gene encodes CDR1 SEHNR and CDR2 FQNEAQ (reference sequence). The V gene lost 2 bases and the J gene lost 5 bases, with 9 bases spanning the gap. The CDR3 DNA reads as TGTGCCAGCAGCTTACAGGGTGTCAATGAAAAACTGTTTTTT. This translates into CASSLQGVNEKLFF. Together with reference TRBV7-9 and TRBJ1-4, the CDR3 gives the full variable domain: DTGVSQNPRHKITKRGQNVTFRCDPISEHNRLYWYRQTLGQGPEFLTYFQNEAQLEKSRLLSDRFSAERPKGSFSTLEIQRTEQGDSAMYLCASSLQGVNEKLFFGSGTQLSVL.

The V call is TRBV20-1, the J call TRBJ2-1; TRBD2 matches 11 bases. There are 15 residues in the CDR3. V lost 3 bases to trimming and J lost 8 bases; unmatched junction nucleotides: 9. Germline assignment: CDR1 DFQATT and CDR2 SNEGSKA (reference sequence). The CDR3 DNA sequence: TGCAGTGCTAGTGATAGCGGGAGGGTCGGTGATGAGCAGTTCTTC. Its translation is CSASDSGRVGDEQFF.

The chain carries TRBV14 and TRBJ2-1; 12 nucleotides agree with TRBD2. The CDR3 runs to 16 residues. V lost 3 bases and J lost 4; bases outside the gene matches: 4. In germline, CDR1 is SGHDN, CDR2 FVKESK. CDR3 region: CASSHLAGGLYNEQFF. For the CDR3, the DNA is TGTGCCAGCAGCCATCTAGCGGGGGGGCTATACAATGAGCAGTTCTTC.

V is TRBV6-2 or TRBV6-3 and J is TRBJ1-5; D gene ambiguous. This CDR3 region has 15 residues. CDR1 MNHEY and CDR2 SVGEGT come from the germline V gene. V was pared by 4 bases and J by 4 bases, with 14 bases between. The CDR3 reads CASSLLLAQNQPQHF. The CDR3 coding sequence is TGTGCCAGCAGTTTGTTATTGGCTCAAAATCAGCCCCAGCATTTT.

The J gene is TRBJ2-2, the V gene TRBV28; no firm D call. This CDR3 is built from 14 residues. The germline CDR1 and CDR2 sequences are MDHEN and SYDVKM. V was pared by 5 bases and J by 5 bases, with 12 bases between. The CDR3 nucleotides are TGTGCCAGCAGTCCTTTAGATAGAACCGGGGAGCTGTTTTTT. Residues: CASSPLDRTGELFF.

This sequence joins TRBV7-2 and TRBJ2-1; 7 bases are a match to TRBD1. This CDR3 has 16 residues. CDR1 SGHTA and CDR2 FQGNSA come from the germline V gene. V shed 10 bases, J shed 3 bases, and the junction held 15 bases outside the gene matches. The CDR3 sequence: CATFQGVPYLYNEQFF. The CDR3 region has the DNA TGTGCCACCTTTCAGGGGGTCCCTTACCTCTACAATGAGCAGTTCTTC.

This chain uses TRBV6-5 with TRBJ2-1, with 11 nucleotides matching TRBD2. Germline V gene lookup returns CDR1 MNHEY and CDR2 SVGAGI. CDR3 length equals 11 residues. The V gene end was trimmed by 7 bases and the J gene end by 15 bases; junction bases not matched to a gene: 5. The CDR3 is CASKVGTSGFF. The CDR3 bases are TGTGCCAGCAAAGTGGGGACTAGCGGGTTCTTC.

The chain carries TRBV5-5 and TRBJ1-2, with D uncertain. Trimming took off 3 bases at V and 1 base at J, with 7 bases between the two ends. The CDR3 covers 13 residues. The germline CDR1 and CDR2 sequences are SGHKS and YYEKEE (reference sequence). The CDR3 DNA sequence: TGTGCCAGCAGCTCCAATAGTAACTATGGCTACACCTTC. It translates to CASSSNSNYGYTF.

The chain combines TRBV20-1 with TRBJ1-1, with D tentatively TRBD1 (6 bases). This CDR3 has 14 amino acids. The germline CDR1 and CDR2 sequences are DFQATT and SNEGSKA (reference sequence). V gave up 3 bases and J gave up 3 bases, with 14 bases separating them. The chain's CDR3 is CSASRGGRDTEAFF. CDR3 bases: TGCAGTGCTAGTAGAGGGGGTAGGGACACTGAAGCTTTCTTT.

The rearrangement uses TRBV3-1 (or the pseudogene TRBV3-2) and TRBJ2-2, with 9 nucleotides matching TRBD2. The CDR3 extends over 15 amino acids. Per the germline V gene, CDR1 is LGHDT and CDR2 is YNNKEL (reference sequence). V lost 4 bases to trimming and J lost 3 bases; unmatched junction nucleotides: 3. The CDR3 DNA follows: TGTGCCAGCAGCCTTAGCGGGAGTTACACCGGGGAGCTGTTTTTT. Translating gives CASSLSGSYTGELFF.

The CDR3 coding sequence is TGTGCCAGCGGCGGGGCCGACCTCACAGATACGCAGTATTTT. This gives the protein CASGGADLTDTQYF. This chain uses TRBV7-9 with TRBJ2-3, with a tentative D call TRBD2 (6 bases). The CDR3 has 14 amino acids. Per the germline V gene, CDR1 is SEHNR and CDR2 is FQNEAQ (reference sequence). V lost 8 bases and J lost 2, with 14 bases in between.

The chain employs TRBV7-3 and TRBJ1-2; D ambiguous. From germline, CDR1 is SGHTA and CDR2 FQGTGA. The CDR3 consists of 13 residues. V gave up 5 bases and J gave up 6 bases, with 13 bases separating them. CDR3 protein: CASSLAADDGYTF. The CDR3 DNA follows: TGTGCCAGCAGCCTCGCGGCAGACGATGGCTACACCTTC.

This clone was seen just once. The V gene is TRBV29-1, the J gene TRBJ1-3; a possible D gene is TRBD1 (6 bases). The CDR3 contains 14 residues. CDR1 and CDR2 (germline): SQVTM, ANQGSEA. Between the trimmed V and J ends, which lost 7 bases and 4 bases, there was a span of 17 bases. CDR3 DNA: TGCAGCGCCAGGCGGGGGGGGCCAGGAAACACCATATATTTT. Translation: CSARRGGPGNTIYF.

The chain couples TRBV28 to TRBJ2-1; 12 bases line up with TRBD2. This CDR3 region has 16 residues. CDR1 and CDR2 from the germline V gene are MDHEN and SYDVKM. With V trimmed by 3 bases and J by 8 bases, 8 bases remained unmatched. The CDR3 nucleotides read TGTGCCAGCAGTTTGGGGCTAGCGGGAGGGCCCGATGAGCAGTTCTTC. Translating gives CASSLGLAGGPDEQFF. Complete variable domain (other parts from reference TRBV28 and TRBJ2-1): DVKVTQSSRYLVKRTGEKVFLECVQDMDHENMFWYRQDPGLGLRLIYFSYDVKMKEKGDIPEGYSVSREKKERFSLILESASTNQTSMYLCASSLGLAGGPDEQFFGPGTRLTVL.

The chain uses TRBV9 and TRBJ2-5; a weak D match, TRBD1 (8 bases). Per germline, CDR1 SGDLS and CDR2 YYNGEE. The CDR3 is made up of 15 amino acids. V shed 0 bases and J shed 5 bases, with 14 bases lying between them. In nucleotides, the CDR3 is TGTGCCAGCAGCGTAGAAGACAGGGGAGGGGAGACCCAGTACTTC. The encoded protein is CASSVEDRGGETQYF.

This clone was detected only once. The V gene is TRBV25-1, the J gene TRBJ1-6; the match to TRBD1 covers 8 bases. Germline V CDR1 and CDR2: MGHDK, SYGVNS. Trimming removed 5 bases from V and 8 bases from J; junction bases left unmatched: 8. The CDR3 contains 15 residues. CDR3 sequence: CASSPQTGDHSPLHF. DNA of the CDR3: TGTGCCAGCAGTCCACAGACAGGGGACCATTCACCCCTCCACTTT. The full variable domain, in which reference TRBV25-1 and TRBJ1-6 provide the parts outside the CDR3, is EADIYQTPRYLVIGTGKKITLECSQTMGHDKMYWYQQDPGMELHLIHYSYGVNSTEKGDLSSESTVSRIRTEHFPLTLESARPSHTSQYLCASSPQTGDHSPLHFGNGTRLTVT.

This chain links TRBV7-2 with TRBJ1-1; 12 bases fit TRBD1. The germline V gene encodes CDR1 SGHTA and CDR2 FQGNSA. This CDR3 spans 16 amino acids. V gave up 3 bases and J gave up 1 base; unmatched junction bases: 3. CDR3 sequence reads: CASSFRDRGRNTEAFF. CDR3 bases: TGTGCCAGCAGCTTCCGGGACAGGGGGCGGAACACTGAAGCTTTCTTT.

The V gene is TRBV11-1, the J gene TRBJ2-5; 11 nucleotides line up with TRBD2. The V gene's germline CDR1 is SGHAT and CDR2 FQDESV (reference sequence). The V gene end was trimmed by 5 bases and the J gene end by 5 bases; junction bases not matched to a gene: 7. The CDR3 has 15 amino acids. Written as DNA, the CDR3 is TGTGCCAGCAGCCGTAGCGGGGGGGCAGAGGAGACCCAGTACTTC. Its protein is CASSRSGGAEETQYF.

CDR3 loop: CASSFVESEAFF. CDR3 DNA sequence: TGTGCCAGCAGCTTTGTAGAATCAGAAGCTTTCTTT. This chain joins TRBV7-9 and TRBJ1-1; D gene uncertain. Germline V lookup: CDR1 SEHNR, CDR2 FQNEAQ (reference sequence). The CDR3 runs to 12 residues. V lost 3 bases and J lost 8, with 10 bases in between.

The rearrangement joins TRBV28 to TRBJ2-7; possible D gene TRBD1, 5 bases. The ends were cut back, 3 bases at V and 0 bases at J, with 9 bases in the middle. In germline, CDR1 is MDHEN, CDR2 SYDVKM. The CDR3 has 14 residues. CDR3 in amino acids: CASSFQGSSYEQYF. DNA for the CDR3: TGTGCCAGCAGTTTTCAGGGCAGCTCCTACGAGCAGTACTTC.